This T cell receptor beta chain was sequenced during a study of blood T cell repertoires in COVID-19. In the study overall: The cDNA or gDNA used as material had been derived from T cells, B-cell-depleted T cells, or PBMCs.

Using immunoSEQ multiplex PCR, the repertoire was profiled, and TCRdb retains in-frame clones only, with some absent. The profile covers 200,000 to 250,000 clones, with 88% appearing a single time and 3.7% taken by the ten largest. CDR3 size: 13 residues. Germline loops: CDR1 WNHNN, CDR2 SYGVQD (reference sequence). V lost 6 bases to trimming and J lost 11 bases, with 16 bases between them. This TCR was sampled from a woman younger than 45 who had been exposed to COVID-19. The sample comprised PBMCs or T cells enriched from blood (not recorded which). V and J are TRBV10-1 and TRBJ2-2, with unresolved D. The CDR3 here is CASSAAAGNELFF. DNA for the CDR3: TGCGCCAGCAGCGCGGCGGCCGGCAACGAGCTGTTTTTT.